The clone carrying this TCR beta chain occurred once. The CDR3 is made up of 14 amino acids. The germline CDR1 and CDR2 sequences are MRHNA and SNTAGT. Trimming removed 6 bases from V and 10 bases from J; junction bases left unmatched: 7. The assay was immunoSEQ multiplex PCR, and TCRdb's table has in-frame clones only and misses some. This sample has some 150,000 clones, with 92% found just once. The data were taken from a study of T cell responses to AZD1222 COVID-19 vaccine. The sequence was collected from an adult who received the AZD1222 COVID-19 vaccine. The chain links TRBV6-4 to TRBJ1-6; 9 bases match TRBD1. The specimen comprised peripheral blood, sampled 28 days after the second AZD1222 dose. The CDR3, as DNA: TGTGCCAGCAGCCCGGGACAGGGTAACTCACCCCTCCACTTT. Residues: CASSPGQGNSPLHF.